Described below is a single TCR beta chain sequence and its context. Germline CDR1 and CDR2: KGHSH and LQKENI. The V end was cut by 2 bases, the J end by 1 base, with 8 bases between. This CDR3 has 15 residues. This specimen comes from a study of blood T cell repertoires in COVID-19. About the study: The cDNA or gDNA used as material had been derived from T cells, B-cell-depleted T cells, or PBMCs.

In the source study's methods: Counts of nucleated cells, estimated from reference gene primer amplification, were obtained. TCRdb's copy holds only in-frame clones and misses some; the assay was immunoSEQ multiplex PCR. V and J calls plus clone size are reproduced from that table; the DNA served to infer D and trimming. The sample includes about 200,000 clones, approximately 86% seen only once; the top ten take approximately 4%. Categorization into cohorts depended on clinical history that participants reported. Participants in the exposed group had met a COVID-19 case in the 2 weeks before joining the study.

This TCR was recovered from a woman aged 25-40 years who had been exposed to COVID-19. The sequenced material came from PBMCs or T cells enriched from blood (not recorded which). The rearrangement joins TRBV18 to TRBJ2-2, with D uncertain. The CDR3: CASSPVQLNTGELFF. In DNA, the CDR3 is TGTGCCAGCTCACCAGTCCAGTTGAACACCGGGGAGCTGTTTTTT. Variable domain in full (rest from reference TRBV18 and TRBJ2-2): NAGVMQNPRHLVRRRGQEARLRCSPMKGHSHVYWYRQLPEEGLKFMVYLQKENIIDESGMPKERFSAEFPKEGPSILRIQQVVRGDSAAYFCASSPVQLNTGELFFGEGSRLTVL.